One and the same sample provided the 3 T cell receptor beta chains below, sequenced in a study of blood T cells in healthy people across ages. The second PCR ran roughly 7 to 12 cycles with a sample-barcoded 5' primer and J-beta primers. TCRdb reprocessed the 5' RACE reads via MiXCR and lists one record per CDR3 protein. The data hold about 1.4 million distinct CDR3 sequences, with 59% observed a single time. Sequencing was carried out using blood. The receptors come from a man aged 18 to 30 in good health.

This clonotype came up many times. The chain employs TRBV7-2 and TRBJ2-7; 7 bases map to TRBD1. This CDR3 region has 17 residues. The V and J ends lost 5 bases and 6 bases, in that order; junction bases with no gene match: 19. CDR1 and CDR2 from the germline V gene are SGHTA and FQGNSA. The CDR3 loop reads CASSPTIRDRKDLEQYF. The CDR3 DNA follows: TGTGCCAGCAGCCCCACTATTAGGGACAGAAAGGACCTCGAGCAGTACTTC.

V usage is TRBV7-2 and J usage is TRBJ2-1; maybe TRBD2 (6 bases). Deletions cut 2 bases from V and 5 bases from J, with 13 bases between. The CDR3 loop spans 15 amino acids. Germline loops: CDR1 SGHTA, CDR2 FQGNSA. The CDR3 region has the DNA TGTGCCAGCAGCTTACTCTCCGGGAGCCACAATGAGCAGTTCTTC. Translated, it gives CASSLLSGSHNEQFF.

This sequence joins TRBV12-3 or TRBV12-4 and TRBJ2-4; D not certain. The tail of the sequence fits TRBJ2-7 better, so the J call may be wrong. The CDR3 consists of 12 residues. In DNA, the CDR3 is TGTGCCAGCAGTTTGCGGCTCCCCGAGCAGTACTTC. Protein product: CASSLRLPEQYF.